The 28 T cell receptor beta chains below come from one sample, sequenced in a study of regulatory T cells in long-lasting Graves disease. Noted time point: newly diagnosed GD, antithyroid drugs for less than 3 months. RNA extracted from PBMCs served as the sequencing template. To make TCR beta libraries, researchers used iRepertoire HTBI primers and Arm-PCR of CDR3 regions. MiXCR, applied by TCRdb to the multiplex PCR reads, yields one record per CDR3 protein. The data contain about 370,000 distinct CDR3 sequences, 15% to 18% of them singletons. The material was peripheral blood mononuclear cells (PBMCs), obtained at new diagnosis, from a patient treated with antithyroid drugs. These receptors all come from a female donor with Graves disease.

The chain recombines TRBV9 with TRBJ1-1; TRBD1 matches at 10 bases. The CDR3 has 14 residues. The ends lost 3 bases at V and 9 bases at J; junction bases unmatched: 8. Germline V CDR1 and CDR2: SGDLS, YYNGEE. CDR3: CASSAAGQGRKAFF. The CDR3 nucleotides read TGTGCCAGCAGCGCAGCGGGACAGGGGAGGAAAGCTTTCTTT.

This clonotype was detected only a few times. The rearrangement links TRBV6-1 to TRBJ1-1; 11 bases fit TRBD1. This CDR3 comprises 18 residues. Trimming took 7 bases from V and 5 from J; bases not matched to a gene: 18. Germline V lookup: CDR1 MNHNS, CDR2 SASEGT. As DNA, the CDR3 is TGTGCCAGCACCGTTCTCGCTTCCGGGACAGGGGGGAGGACTGAAGCTTTCTTT. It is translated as CASTVLASGTGGRTEAFF.

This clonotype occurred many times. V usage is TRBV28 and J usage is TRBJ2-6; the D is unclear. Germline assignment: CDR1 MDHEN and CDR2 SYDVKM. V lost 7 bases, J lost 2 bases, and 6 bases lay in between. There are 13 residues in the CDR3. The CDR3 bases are TGTGCCAGCAAGAATGCTGGGGCCAACGTCCTGACTTTC. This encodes CASKNAGANVLTF.

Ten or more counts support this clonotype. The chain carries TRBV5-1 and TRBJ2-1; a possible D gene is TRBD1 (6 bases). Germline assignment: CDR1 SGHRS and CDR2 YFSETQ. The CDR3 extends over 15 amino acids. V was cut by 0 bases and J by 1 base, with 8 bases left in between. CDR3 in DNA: TGCGCCAGCAGCTTGGGACAGGTTTCCTACAATGAGCAGTTCTTC. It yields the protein CASSLGQVSYNEQFF.

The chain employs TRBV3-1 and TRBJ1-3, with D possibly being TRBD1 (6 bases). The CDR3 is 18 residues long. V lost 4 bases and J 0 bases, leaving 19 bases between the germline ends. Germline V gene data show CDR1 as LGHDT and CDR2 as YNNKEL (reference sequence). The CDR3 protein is CASSPGTPFNISGNTIYF. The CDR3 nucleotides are TGTGCCAGCAGCCCCGGGACACCTTTTAACATCTCTGGAAACACCATATATTTT.

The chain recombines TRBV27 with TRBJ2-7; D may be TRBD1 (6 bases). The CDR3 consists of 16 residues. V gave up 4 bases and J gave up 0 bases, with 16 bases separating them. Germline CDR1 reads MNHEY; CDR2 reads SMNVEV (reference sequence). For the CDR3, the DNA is TGTGCCAGCAGTTGGAAGAGCAGGGGACCCTCCTACGAGCAGTACTTC. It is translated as CASSWKSRGPSYEQYF.

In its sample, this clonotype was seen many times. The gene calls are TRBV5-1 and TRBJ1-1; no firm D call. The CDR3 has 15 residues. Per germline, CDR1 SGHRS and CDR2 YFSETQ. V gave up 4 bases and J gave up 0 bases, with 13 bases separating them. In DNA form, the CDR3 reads TGCGCCAGCAGCCCCGGAAGGAACTTGAACACTGAAGCTTTCTTT. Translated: CASSPGRNLNTEAFF.

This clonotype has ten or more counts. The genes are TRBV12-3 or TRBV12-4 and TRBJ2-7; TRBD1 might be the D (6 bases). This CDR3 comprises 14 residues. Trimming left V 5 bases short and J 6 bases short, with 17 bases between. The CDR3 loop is CASSEQGSPIEQYF. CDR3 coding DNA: TGTGCCAGCAGTGAACAGGGATCCCCAATCGAGCAGTACTTC.

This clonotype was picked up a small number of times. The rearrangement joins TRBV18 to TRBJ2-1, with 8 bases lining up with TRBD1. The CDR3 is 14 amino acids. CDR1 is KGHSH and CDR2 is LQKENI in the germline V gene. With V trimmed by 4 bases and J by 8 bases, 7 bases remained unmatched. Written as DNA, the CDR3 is TGTGCCAGCTCACGCCAGGGGGCGGAGGATGAGCAGTTCTTC. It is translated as CASSRQGAEDEQFF.

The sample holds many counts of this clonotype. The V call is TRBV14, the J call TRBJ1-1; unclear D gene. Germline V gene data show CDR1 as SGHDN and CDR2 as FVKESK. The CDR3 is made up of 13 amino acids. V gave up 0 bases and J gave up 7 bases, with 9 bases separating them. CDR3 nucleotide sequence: TGTGCCAGCAGCCAAGATCTTGGGGTTGAAGCTTTCTTT. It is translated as CASSQDLGVEAFF.

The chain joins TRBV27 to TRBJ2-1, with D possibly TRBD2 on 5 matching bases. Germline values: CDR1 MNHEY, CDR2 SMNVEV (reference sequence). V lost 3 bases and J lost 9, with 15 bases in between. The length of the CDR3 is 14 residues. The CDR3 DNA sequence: TGTGCCAGCAGTTTGAGGTCTAGCCCCCGTGAGCAGTTCTTC. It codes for CASSLRSSPREQFF.

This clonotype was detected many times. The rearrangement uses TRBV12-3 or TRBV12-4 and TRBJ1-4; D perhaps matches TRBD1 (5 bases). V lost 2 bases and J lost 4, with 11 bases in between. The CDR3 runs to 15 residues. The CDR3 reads CASSLSTGYNEKLFF. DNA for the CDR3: TGTGCCAGCAGTTTATCTACAGGATATAATGAAAAACTGTTTTTT.

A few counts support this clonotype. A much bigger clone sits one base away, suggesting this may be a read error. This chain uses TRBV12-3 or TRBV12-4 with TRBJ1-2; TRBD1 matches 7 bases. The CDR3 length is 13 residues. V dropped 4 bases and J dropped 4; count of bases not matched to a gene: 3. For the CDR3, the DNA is TGTGCCAGCAGTTCACAGGGGATCTATGGCTACACCTTC. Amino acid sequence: CASSSQGIYGYTF.

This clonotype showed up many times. The CDR3 DNA follows: TGTGCCAGCAGTTTTAATGACCCCTATCATTTAACCTACGAGCAGTACTTC. It encodes CASSFNDPYHLTYEQYF. V gene TRBV12-3 or TRBV12-4 combines with J gene TRBJ2-7; no clear D gene. The CDR3 runs 17 residues. Trimming removed 3 bases at V and 2 bases at J, with 20 bases between.

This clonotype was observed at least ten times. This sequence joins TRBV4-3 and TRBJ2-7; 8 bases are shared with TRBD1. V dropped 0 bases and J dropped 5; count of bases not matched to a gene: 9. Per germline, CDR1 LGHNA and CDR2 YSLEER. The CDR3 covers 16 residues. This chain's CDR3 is CASSQDTGQGANEQYF. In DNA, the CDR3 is TGCGCCAGCAGCCAAGATACAGGGCAGGGGGCTAACGAGCAGTACTTC.

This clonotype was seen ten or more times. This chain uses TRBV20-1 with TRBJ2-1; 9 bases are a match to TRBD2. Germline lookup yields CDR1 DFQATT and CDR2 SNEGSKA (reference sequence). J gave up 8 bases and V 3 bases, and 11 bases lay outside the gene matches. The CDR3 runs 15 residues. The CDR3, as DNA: TGCAGTGCTAGGAGTCTAGCGGGATTACGGGATGAGCAGTTCTTC. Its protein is CSARSLAGLRDEQFF.

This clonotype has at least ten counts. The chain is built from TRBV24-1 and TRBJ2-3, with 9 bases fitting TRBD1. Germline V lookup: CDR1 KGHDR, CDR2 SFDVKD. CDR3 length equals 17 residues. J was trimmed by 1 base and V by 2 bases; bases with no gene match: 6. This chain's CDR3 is CATSDWNRDRGTDTQYF. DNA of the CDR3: TGTGCCACCAGTGATTGGAACCGGGACAGGGGCACAGATACGCAGTATTTT.

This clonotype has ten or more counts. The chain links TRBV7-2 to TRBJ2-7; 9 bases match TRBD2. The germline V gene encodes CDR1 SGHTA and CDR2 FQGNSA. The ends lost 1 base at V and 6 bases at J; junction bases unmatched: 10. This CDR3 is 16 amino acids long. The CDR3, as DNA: TGTGCCAGCAGCTTAGATACTTTTAGCGGGAGAGGCGAGCAGTACTTC. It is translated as CASSLDTFSGRGEQYF.

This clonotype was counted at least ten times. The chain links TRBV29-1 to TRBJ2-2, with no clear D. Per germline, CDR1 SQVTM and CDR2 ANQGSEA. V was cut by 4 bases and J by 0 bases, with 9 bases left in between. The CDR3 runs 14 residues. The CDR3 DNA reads TGCAGCGTTGCGCGACAAACGAACACCGGGGAGCTGTTTTTT. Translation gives CSVARQTNTGELFF.

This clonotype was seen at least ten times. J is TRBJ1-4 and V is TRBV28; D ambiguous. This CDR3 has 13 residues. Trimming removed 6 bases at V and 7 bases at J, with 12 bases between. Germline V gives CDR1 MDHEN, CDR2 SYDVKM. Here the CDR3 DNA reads TGTGCCAGCAGGAGGGAGGGCGTTGAAAAACTGTTTTTT. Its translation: CASRREGVEKLFF.

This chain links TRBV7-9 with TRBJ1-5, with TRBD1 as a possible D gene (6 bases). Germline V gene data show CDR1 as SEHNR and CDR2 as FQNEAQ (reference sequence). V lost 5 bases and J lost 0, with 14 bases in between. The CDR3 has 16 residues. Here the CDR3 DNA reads TGTGCCAGCAGCGGAAAGGGGGGGGCTAGCAATCAGCCCCAGCATTTT. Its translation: CASSGKGGASNQPQHF.

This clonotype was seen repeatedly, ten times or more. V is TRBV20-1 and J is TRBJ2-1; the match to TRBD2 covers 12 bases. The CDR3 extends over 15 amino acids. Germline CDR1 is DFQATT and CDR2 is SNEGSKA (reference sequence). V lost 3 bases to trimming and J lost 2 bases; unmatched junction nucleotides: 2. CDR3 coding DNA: TGCAGTGCTAGGACTAGCGGGAGTACCTACAATGAGCAGTTCTTC. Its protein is CSARTSGSTYNEQFF.

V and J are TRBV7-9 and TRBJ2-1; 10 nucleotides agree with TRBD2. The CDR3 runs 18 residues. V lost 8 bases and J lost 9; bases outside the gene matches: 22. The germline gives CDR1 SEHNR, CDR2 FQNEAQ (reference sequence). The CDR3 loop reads CASRTPLLSSGSKVEQFF. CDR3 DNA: TGTGCCAGCCGGACCCCGTTGCTTTCTAGCGGGAGTAAGGTTGAGCAGTTCTTC.

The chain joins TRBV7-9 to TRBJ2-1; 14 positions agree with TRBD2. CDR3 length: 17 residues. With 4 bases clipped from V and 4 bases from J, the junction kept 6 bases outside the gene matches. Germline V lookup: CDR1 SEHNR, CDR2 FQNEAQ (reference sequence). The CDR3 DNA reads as TGTGCCAGCAGCTCCCGGACTAGCGGGAGGAGGTACAATGAGCAGTTCTTC. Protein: CASSSRTSGRRYNEQFF.

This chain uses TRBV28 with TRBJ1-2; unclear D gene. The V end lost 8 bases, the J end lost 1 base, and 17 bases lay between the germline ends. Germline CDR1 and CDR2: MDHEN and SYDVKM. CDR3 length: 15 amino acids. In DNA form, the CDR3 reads TGTGCCAGCGGTTATTGGAAGAGTTATAACTATGGCTACACCTTC. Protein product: CASGYWKSYNYGYTF.

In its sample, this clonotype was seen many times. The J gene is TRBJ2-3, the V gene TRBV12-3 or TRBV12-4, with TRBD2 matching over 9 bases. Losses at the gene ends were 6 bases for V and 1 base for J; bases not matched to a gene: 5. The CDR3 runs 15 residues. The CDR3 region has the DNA TGTGCCAGCAGCGCGATAGCGGGGGGCACAGATACGCAGTATTTT. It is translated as CASSAIAGGTDTQYF.

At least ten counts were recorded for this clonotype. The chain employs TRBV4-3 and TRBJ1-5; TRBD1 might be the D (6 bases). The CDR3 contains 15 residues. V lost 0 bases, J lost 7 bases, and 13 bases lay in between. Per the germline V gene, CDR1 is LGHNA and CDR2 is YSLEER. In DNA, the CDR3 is TGCGCCAGCAGCCAAGAATTGGGGGGCGCGCAGCCCCAGCATTTT. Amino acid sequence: CASSQELGGAQPQHF.

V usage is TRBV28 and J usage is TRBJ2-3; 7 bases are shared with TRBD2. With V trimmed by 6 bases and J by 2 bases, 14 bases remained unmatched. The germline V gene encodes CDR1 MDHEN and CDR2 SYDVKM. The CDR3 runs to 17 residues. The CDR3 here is CASSTPGKAGSTDTQYF. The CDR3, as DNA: TGTGCCAGCAGCACCCCTGGGAAAGCGGGGTCCACAGATACGCAGTATTTT.